Presented here are 19 T cell receptor beta chains from one specimen sequenced in a study of early T cells in non-severe SARS-CoV-2 infection. MiXCR was run by TCRdb on the 5' RACE reads, yielding one entry per CDR3 protein. The data show some 60,000 distinct CDR3 sequences, roughly 12% seen once. The specimen was whole blood. Receptors originate from an adult who was a healthcare worker with PCR-confirmed SARS-CoV-2 infection or an uninfected control (not recorded which).

The chain combines TRBV11-2 with TRBJ2-5, with D perhaps TRBD2 (5 bases). The CDR3 has 12 residues. Between the trimmed V and J ends, which lost 9 bases and 0 bases, there was a span of 8 bases. Germline V gene lookup returns CDR1 SGHAT and CDR2 FQNNGV. The CDR3 DNA is TGTGCCAGACTAGACCACCAAGAGACCCAGTACTTC. Translation: CARLDHQETQYF.

The chain links TRBV5-4 to TRBJ1-1; D unresolved. The CDR3 runs to 11 residues. Germline lookup yields CDR1 SGHNT and CDR2 YYREEE (reference sequence). V was cut by 7 bases and J by 1 base, with 5 bases left in between. The CDR3: CASGRNTEAFF. CDR3 nucleotides: TGTGCCAGCGGGAGGAACACTGAAGCTTTCTTT.

This clonotype was detected a few times. The genes are TRBV29-1 and TRBJ2-3, with TRBD2 matching over 10 bases. V lost 6 bases to trimming and J lost 3 bases; unmatched junction nucleotides: 6. The CDR3 length is 14 residues. From germline, CDR1 is SQVTM and CDR2 ANQGSEA. Written as DNA, the CDR3 is TGCAGCGTCCGAACTAGCGGGATGACAGATACGCAGTATTTT. Translating it yields CSVRTSGMTDTQYF.

This clonotype was found a few times. V and J are TRBV12-3 or TRBV12-4 and TRBJ2-5, with D perhaps TRBD2 (6 bases). V was cut by 3 bases and J by 5 bases, with 16 bases left in between. The CDR3 totals 15 residues. CDR3: CASSFEGTLKETQYF. CDR3 nucleotides: TGTGCCAGCAGTTTCGAGGGGACTCTTAAGGAGACCCAGTACTTC.

This clonotype was counted ten times or more. V and J are TRBV7-6 and TRBJ1-4; D unresolved. CDR3 length: 12 amino acids. Trimming stripped 5 bases from V and 11 bases from J, with 12 bases between. Germline assignment: CDR1 SGHVS and CDR2 FNYEAQ. This chain's CDR3 is CASSQLLDKLFF. In nucleotides, the CDR3 is TGTGCCAGCAGCCAGTTACTGGACAAACTGTTTTTT.

This clonotype was counted at least ten times. The junction departs from the called germline gene at one end, perhaps through a read error. The CDR3 sequence: CASSDSWLESQYF. CDR3 DNA sequence: TGTGCCAGCAGTGACAGCTGGTTAGAGTCCCAGTACTTC. The genes are TRBV6-1 and TRBJ2-5; D gene ambiguous. Germline V gene data show CDR1 as MNHNS and CDR2 as SASEGT. The CDR3 length is 13 residues.

This clonotype was recorded at least ten times. The chain links TRBV5-1 to TRBJ1-2; unclear D gene. V lost 4 bases and J lost 4, with 8 bases in between. The CDR3 length is 12 residues. Germline assignment: CDR1 SGHRS and CDR2 YFSETQ. In DNA form, the CDR3 reads TGCGCCAGCAGCACGAACGGCTATGGCTACACCTTC. Translation: CASSTNGYGYTF. The variable domain in full, completed from reference TRBV5-1 and TRBJ1-2, reads KAGVTQTPRYLIKTRGQQVTLSCSPISGHRSVSWYQQTPGQGLQFLFEYFSETQRNKGNFPGRFSGRQFSNSRSEMNVSTLELGDSALYLCASSTNGYGYTFGSGTRLTVV.

Ten or more counts support this clonotype. The chain is built from TRBV7-8 and TRBJ2-1, with D tentatively TRBD1 or TRBD2 (5 bases each). Trimming removed 3 bases from V and 4 bases from J, with 16 bases in between. CDR1 is SGHVS and CDR2 is FQNEAQ in the germline V gene. CDR3 length: 16 residues. The CDR3 DNA reads TGTGCCAGCAGCTTTTACGGGGCGGATGGGTACAATGAGCAGTTCTTC. Translation: CASSFYGADGYNEQFF. Variable domain in full (rest from reference TRBV7-8 and TRBJ2-1): GAGVSQSPRYKVAKRGQDVALRCDPISGHVSLFWYQQALGQGPEFLTYFQNEAQLDKSGLPSDRFFAERPEGSVSTLKIQRTQQEDSAVYLCASSFYGADGYNEQFFGPGTRLTVL.

This clonotype was recorded many times. The gene calls are TRBV5-6 and TRBJ2-1, with D possibly matching TRBD2 (6 bases). The CDR3 has 15 residues. The V gene's germline CDR1 is SGHDT and CDR2 YYEEEE. V lost 3 bases and J 0 bases, leaving 10 bases between the germline ends. This chain's CDR3 is CASSSGGTSYNEQFF. CDR3 DNA sequence: TGTGCCAGCAGCTCTGGCGGGACCTCCTACAATGAGCAGTTCTTC.

This clonotype was counted at least ten times. The chain carries TRBV13 and TRBJ2-7; D not resolved. V was shortened by 2 bases and J by 7 bases, with 9 bases between the two germline ends. Germline CDR1 reads PRHDT; CDR2 reads FYEKMQ (reference sequence). The CDR3 length is 12 residues. CDR3 nucleotide sequence: TGTGCCAGCAGCTTACGTTCTAATGAGCAGTACTTC. Protein sequence: CASSLRSNEQYF.

In this sample, this clonotype turned up many times. V gene TRBV19 combines with J gene TRBJ1-6; no reliable D call. V shed 7 bases and J shed 8 bases, with 21 bases lying between them. The CDR3 has 16 residues. Germline V gene sequence: CDR1 LNHDA, CDR2 SQIVND (reference sequence). The CDR3 bases are TGTGCCAGTACTATTTCGGGCCCGTCGATCGATTCACCCCTCCACTTT. This codes for CASTISGPSIDSPLHF.

This clonotype showed up many times. V and J are TRBV7-6 and TRBJ2-5; 10 bases fit TRBD2. CDR1 is SGHVS and CDR2 is FNYEAQ in the germline V gene. V dropped 5 bases and J dropped 7; count of bases not matched to a gene: 10. This CDR3 is built from 15 residues. The CDR3 spells CASSKSGGAIGTQYF. As DNA, the CDR3 is TGTGCCAGCAGCAAGAGCGGGGGGGCCATAGGGACCCAGTACTTC.

The chain carries TRBV7-9 and TRBJ2-1; tentative D call: TRBD2 (5 bases). The V end was cut by 3 bases, the J end by 5 bases, with 20 bases between. The CDR3 sequence is 17 residues long. CDR1 SEHNR and CDR2 FQNEAQ come from the germline V gene (reference sequence). In DNA form, the CDR3 reads TGTGCCAGCAGCTTTAACCCCGGGATCCTAAAGGACAATGAGCAGTTCTTC. Amino acid sequence: CASSFNPGILKDNEQFF.

This chain joins TRBV30 and TRBJ1-5, with 11 bases that match TRBD1. The CDR3 loop spans 15 amino acids. Trimming at V came to 2 bases and at J to 5 bases, leaving 5 bases not matched to a gene. CDR1 and CDR2 from the germline V gene are GTSNPN and SVGIG (reference sequence). CDR3 loop: CAWSPGTGGYQPQHF. CDR3 bases: TGTGCCTGGAGTCCAGGGACAGGGGGGTATCAGCCCCAGCATTTT.

This clonotype was detected many times. The rearrangement joins TRBV10-2 to TRBJ1-2, with 9 bases identical to TRBD1. The germline CDR1 and CDR2 sequences are WSHSY and SAAADI. This CDR3 contains 16 residues. After removal of 4 bases from V and 7 bases from J, the junction contained 13 bases not matched to a gene. Here the CDR3 reads CASSGDRASSGGGYTF. CDR3 sequence (DNA): TGCGCCAGCAGTGGGGACAGGGCATCGAGTGGTGGTGGCTACACCTTC.

J is TRBJ2-3 and V is TRBV15; 13 bases align to TRBD2. Looked up from germline, CDR1 is LNHNV and CDR2 is YYDKDF (reference sequence). With 3 bases clipped from V and 4 bases from J, the junction kept 7 bases outside the gene matches. This CDR3 comprises 17 residues. The CDR3 DNA follows: TGTGCCACCAGCAGTCCTGGACTAGCGGGAGTGGCAGATACGCAGTATTTT. Translation gives CATSSPGLAGVADTQYF.

This chain connects TRBV7-8 to TRBJ2-7; D gene ambiguous. Trimming left V 2 bases short and J 2 bases short, with 10 bases between. The CDR3 spans 14 residues. Germline V gene sequence: CDR1 SGHVS, CDR2 FQNEAQ. CDR3 region: CASSLQNYPYEQYF. In DNA, the CDR3 is TGTGCCAGCAGCTTACAAAACTACCCCTACGAGCAGTACTTC.

This clonotype has ten or more counts. The V gene is TRBV6-5, the J gene TRBJ2-7; D gene ambiguous. CDR1 MNHEY and CDR2 SVGAGI come from the germline V gene. There are 15 residues in the CDR3. The V end lost 1 base, the J end lost 0 bases, and 10 bases lay between the germline ends. The CDR3 nucleotides are TGTGCCAGCAGTTACTTCGGGCTCAGCTCCTACGAGCAGTACTTC. Protein product: CASSYFGLSSYEQYF.

The sample holds a few counts of this clonotype. CDR3 DNA: TGCAGCGTTGCCGGGACAGGGGATAACTATGGCTACACCTTC. Translated: CSVAGTGDNYGYTF. V gene TRBV29-1 combines with J gene TRBJ1-2, with 10 nucleotides matching TRBD1. Germline V gene data show CDR1 as SQVTM and CDR2 as ANQGSEA. There are 14 residues in the CDR3. V shed 4 bases and J 1 base; nucleotides not matched to a gene: 3.